This entry features one TCR beta chain sequence. These data come from a study of shared clonotypes between healthy human individuals. Positively selected for CCR7, the CD45RO-negative cells used as naive CD8 cells excluded terminally differentiated effector memory CD45RA+ cells. This CDR3 has 16 residues. Looked up from germline, CDR1 is MDHEN and CDR2 is SYDVKM. V lost 6 bases and J 7 bases, leaving 22 bases between the germline ends. TCRdb's table, derived via immunoSEQ multiplex PCR, lists solely in-frame clones and lacks some. Of 1.5 million to 2.5 million clones listed, about 95% are singletons. The TCR sequence derives from a man aged 18 to 30 in good health. What was sequenced was naive CD8+ T cells sorted from blood. The genes are TRBV28 and TRBJ2-1, with D unresolved. DNA for the CDR3: TGTGCCAGCAGCGGTTTGCAGGTCATGGGGTCTAATGAGCAGTTCTTC. As protein: CASSGLQVMGSNEQFF.